The 14 T cell receptor beta chains below all came from one sample that was sequenced in a study of CD4+ T cells in melanoma. The assay was immunoSEQ multiplex PCR, and TCRdb's table has in-frame clones only and misses some. The data contain 40,000 to 50,000 clones, 80% to 90% of them singletons. The specimen was peripheral blood. The source is a human donor with melanoma.

This chain joins TRBV7-9 and TRBJ2-3; 8 nucleotides match TRBD2. The J segment lost 0 bases and the V segment lost 2 bases, leaving 7 bases of the junction unmatched. The germline V gene has CDR1 SEHNR and CDR2 FQNEAQ (reference sequence). The CDR3 has 17 amino acids. CDR3 DNA sequence: TGTGCCAGCAGCTTACGGGCTAGCGGGTGGAGCACAGATACGCAGTATTTT. Translated, it gives CASSLRASGWSTDTQYF. Full variable domain (missing parts from reference TRBV7-9 and TRBJ2-3): DTGVSQNPRHKITKRGQNVTFRCDPISEHNRLYWYRQTLGQGPEFLTYFQNEAQLEKSRLLSDRFSAERPKGSFSTLEIQRTEQGDSAMYLCASSLRASGWSTDTQYFGPGTRLTVL.

The genes are TRBV5-8 and TRBJ1-4; no clear D. This CDR3 contains 16 residues. Germline values: CDR1 SGHTS, CDR2 YDEGEE. V lost 0 bases, J lost 0 bases, and 9 bases lay in between. The CDR3 DNA reads TGTGCCAGCAGCTTGGGGGGTTCAGCAACTAATGAAAAACTGTTTTTT. Translated, it gives CASSLGGSATNEKLFF. Full variable domain (outside the CDR3, taken from reference TRBV5-8 and TRBJ1-4): EAGVTQSPTHLIKTRGQQATLRCSPISGHTSVYWYQQALGLGLQFLLWYDEGEERNRGNFPPRFSGRQFPNYSSELNVNALELEDSALYLCASSLGGSATNEKLFFGSGTQLSVL.

This chain links TRBV6-5 with TRBJ1-2; D ambiguous. This CDR3 has 14 residues. V lost 0 bases and J lost 2, with 7 bases in between. Germline values: CDR1 MNHEY, CDR2 SVGAGI. The CDR3 sequence: CASSYSEANYGYTF. CDR3 bases: TGTGCCAGCAGTTACTCGGAGGCGAACTATGGCTACACCTTC.

The chain uses TRBV11-3 and TRBJ2-7; 8 bases fit TRBD1. Per germline, CDR1 SGHNT and CDR2 YENEEA. The CDR3 runs 14 residues. Losses at the gene ends were 7 bases for V and 2 bases for J; bases not matched to a gene: 7. The CDR3 DNA follows: TGTGCCAGCACCACAGGGGGAAGGACCTACGAGCAGTACTTC. Translation gives CASTTGGRTYEQYF.

The chain joins TRBV11-2 to TRBJ1-4, with D possibly matching TRBD1 (6 bases). V was trimmed by 5 bases and J by 4 bases, leaving 14 bases between them. The CDR3 consists of 15 residues. Germline V lookup: CDR1 SGHAT, CDR2 FQNNGV. The CDR3 sequence is CASSRDTHSNEKLFF. CDR3 nucleotides: TGTGCCAGCAGCCGGGACACCCACAGTAATGAAAAACTGTTTTTT.

Only one count was recorded for this clone. V and J are TRBV28 and TRBJ1-5; TRBD1 aligns across 7 bases. The CDR3 totals 14 residues. CDR1 is MDHEN, CDR2 SYDVKM, per germline. With 7 bases clipped from V and 4 bases from J, the junction kept 7 bases outside the gene matches. The DNA of the CDR3 is TGTGCCAGCACCCTCCGACAGGGAAATCAGCCCCAGCATTTT. It yields the protein CASTLRQGNQPQHF.

This chain links TRBV19 with TRBJ2-3, with D hard to call. The CDR3 is 15 residues long. CDR1 and CDR2 from the germline V gene are LNHDA and SQIVND (reference sequence). Trimming shortened V by 6 bases and J by 0 bases, and 13 bases separated the two germline ends. This chain's CDR3 is CASSPTALSTDTQYF. In nucleotides, the CDR3 is TGTGCCAGTAGCCCCACAGCGCTTAGCACAGATACGCAGTATTTT.

J is TRBJ2-7 and V is TRBV14; D remains unclear. Trimming cost V 2 bases and J 3 bases, with 11 bases left between them. The CDR3 is made up of 14 amino acids. Germline V gene lookup returns CDR1 SGHDN and CDR2 FVKESK. The CDR3 region has the DNA TGTGCCAGCAGCCAATCAGCAGGATTCTACGAGCAGTACTTC. This translates into CASSQSAGFYEQYF.

The rearrangement uses TRBV11-2 and TRBJ2-3; D call uncertain. The germline V gene has CDR1 SGHAT and CDR2 FQNNGV. V dropped 4 bases and J dropped 5 bases, with 7 bases sitting between them. The CDR3 runs to 12 residues. CDR3 residues: CASSSGRDTQYF. The CDR3 region has the DNA TGTGCCAGCAGCTCCGGTCGAGATACGCAGTATTTT.

The chain links TRBV19 to TRBJ2-5; 7 bases line up with TRBD1. Germline CDR1 is LNHDA and CDR2 is SQIVND (reference sequence). CDR3 size: 14 residues. The V gene end was trimmed by 6 bases and the J gene end by 5 bases; junction bases not matched to a gene: 9. CDR3 bases: TGTGCCAGTAGCCAATACAGGGGTTCGGAGACCCAGTACTTC. The encoded protein is CASSQYRGSETQYF.

In its sample, this clone was seen a few times. The chain carries TRBV4-1 and TRBJ1-2, with D unresolved. The ends were cut back, 0 bases at V and 2 bases at J, with 10 bases in the middle. The CDR3 runs 15 residues. Germline V CDR1 and CDR2: MGHRA, YSYEKL. This chain's CDR3 is CASSQDENENYGYTF. The CDR3 nucleotides read TGCGCCAGCAGCCAAGATGAGAATGAAAACTATGGCTACACCTTC.

The rearrangement joins TRBV15 to TRBJ1-1; D might be TRBD1 (5 bases). The germline V gene encodes CDR1 LNHNV and CDR2 YYDKDF (reference sequence). CDR3 length: 17 residues. V dropped 1 base and J dropped 1 base, with 16 bases sitting between them. The CDR3 DNA reads as TGTGCCACCAGCAGAGCCCGACGACAGCTTAAGAACACTGAAGCTTTCTTT. The encoded protein is CATSRARRQLKNTEAFF.

The gene calls are TRBV7-2 and TRBJ1-2, with 11 positions matching TRBD1. The trim removed 4 bases at V and 5 bases at J, leaving 15 bases unmatched. The germline gives CDR1 SGHTA, CDR2 FQGNSA. CDR3 length: 18 amino acids. The CDR3 spells CASSSSEGSGTGGYGYTF. Written as DNA, the CDR3 is TGTGCCAGCAGCTCCAGCGAGGGGTCCGGGACAGGGGGGTATGGCTACACCTTC.

This clone was seen a single time. The chain recombines TRBV29-1 with TRBJ1-1; 7 bases match TRBD1. This CDR3 contains 11 residues. J lost 10 bases, V lost 3 bases, and 5 bases had no gene match. The germline V gene encodes CDR1 SQVTM and CDR2 ANQGSEA. The CDR3 spells CSVEAGGGAFF. Written as DNA, the CDR3 is TGCAGCGTTGAGGCAGGGGGGGGAGCTTTCTTT.